This T cell receptor beta chain was identified in a study of blood T cells in healthy people across ages. Next came a second PCR, run for about 7 to 12 cycles, which used a sample-barcoded 5' primer along with a J-beta primer mix. TCRdb processed the 5' RACE reads anew with MiXCR; each CDR3 protein has one entry. This sample carries about 1.5 million distinct CDR3 sequences, roughly 43% of them seen once, and the ten largest clones take around 4%. The CDR3 consists of 14 residues. Per the germline V gene, CDR1 is SGHTA and CDR2 is FQGNSA. The V end was cut by 6 bases, the J end by 8 bases, with 16 bases between.

The genes are TRBV7-2 and TRBJ1-4, with D unclear. Sequencing was performed on blood. The sequence was obtained from a woman aged 18 to 35 in good health. The CDR3 loop reads CASSQRGTVEKLFF. The CDR3 coding sequence is TGTGCCAGCAGTCAACGGGGAACCGTAGAAAAACTGTTTTTT.